A single TCR beta chain is shown here with its context. This sample was included in a study of blood T cell repertoires in COVID-19. Whole-study context: COVID-19 samples from acute and convalescent phases originated in the United States, Italy and Spain. PBMCs, B-cell-depleted T cells, or T cells were the source of the cDNA or gDNA that made up the material.

From germline, CDR1 is MNHEY and CDR2 SMNVEV (reference sequence). Trimming removed 8 bases from V and 2 bases from J; junction bases left unmatched: 22. This CDR3 contains 19 residues. In the study's own analysis: Reference gene primer amplification gave nucleated cell count estimates. The assay was immunoSEQ multiplex PCR, and TCRdb's table has in-frame clones only and misses some. V, J and clone size were drawn from that table, and D and trimming were deduced from the DNA. The sample carries 270,000 or so clones, less than 85% recorded once. V gene TRBV27 combines with J gene TRBJ2-7, with 9 nucleotides matching TRBD2. The specimen was peripheral blood. The TCR comes from a woman aged 18 to 35 with acute or convalescent COVID-19. This CDR3 reads CASGRASGKGPLGTYEQYF. The CDR3 DNA reads as TGTGCCAGCGGGCGCGCTAGCGGGAAGGGCCCGCTGGGTACCTACGAGCAGTACTTC.